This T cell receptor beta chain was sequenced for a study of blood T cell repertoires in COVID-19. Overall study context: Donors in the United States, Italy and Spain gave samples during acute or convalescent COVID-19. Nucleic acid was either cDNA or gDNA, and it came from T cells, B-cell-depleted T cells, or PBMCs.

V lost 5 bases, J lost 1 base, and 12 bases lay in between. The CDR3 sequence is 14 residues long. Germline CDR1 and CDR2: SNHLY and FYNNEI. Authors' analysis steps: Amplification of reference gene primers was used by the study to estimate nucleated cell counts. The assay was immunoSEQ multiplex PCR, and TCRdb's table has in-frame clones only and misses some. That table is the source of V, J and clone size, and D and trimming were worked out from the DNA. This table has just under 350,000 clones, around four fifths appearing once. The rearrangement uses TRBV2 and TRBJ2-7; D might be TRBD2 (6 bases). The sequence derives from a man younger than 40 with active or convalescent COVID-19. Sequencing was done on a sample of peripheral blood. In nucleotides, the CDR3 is TGTGCCAGCAGTCTTGGTGGGGGGTCCTACGAGCAGTACTTC. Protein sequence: CASSLGGGSYEQYF.